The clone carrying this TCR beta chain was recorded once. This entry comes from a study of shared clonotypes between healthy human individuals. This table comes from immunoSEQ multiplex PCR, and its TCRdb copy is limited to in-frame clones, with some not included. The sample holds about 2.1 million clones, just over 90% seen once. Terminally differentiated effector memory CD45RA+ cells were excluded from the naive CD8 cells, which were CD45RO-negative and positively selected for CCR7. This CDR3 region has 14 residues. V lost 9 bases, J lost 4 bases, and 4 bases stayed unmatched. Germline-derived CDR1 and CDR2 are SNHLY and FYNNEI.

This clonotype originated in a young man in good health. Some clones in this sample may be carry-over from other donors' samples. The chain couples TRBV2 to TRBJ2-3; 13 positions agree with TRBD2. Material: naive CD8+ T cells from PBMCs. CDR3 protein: CASTSGRVPDTQYF. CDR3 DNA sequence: TGTGCCAGTACTAGCGGGAGGGTACCAGATACGCAGTATTTT. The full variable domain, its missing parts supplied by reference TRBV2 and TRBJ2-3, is EPEVTQTPSHQVTQMGQEVILRCVPISNHLYFYWYRQILGQKVEFLVSFYNNEISEKSEIFDDQFSVERPDGSNFTLKIRSTKLEDSAMYFCASTSGRVPDTQYFGPGTRLTVL.